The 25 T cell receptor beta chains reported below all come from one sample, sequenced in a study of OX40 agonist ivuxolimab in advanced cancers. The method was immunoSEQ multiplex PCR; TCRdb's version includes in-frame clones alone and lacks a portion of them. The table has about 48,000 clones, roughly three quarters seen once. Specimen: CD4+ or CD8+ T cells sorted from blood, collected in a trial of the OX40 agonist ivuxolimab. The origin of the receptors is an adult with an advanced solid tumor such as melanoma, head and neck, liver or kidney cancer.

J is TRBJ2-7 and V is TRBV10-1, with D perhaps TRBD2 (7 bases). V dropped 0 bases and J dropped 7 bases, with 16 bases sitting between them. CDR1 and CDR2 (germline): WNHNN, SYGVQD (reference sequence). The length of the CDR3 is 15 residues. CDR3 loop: CASSESGGGPREQYF. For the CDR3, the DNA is TGCGCCAGCAGTGAGTCAGGGGGGGGCCCGCGAGAGCAGTACTTC.

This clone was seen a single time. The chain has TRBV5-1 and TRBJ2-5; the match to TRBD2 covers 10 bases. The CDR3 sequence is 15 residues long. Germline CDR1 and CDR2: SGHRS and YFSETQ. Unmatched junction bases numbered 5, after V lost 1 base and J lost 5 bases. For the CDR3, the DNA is TGCGCCAGCAGCTTGACTAGCGGGACATGGGAGACCCAGTACTTC. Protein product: CASSLTSGTWETQYF.

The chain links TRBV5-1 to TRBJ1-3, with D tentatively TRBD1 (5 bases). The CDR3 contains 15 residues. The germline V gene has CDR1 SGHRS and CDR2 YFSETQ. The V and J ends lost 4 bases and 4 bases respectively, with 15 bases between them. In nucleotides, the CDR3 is TGCGCCAGCAGCGGGAGGCAGGGTGCCGGAAACACCATATATTTT. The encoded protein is CASSGRQGAGNTIYF.

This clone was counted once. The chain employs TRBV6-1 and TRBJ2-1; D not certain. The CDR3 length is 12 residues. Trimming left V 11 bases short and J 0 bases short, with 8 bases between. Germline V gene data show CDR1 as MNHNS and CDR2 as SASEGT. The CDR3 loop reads CAADSSYNEQFF. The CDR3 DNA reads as TGTGCCGCGGATAGCTCCTACAATGAGCAGTTCTTC.

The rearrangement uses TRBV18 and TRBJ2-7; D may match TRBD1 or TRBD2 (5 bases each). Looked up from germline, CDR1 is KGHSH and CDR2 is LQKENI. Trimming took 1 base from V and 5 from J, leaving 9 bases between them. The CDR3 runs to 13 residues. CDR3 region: CASSPLLGDEQYF. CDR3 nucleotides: TGTGCCAGCTCACCACTTTTGGGGGACGAGCAGTACTTC.

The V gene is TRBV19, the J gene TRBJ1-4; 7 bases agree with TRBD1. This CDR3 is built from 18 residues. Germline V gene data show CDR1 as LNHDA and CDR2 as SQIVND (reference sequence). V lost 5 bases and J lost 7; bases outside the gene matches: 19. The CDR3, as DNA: TGTGCCAGTAGTGTTAGACAGGGCGCCCTGCAACGGGGTGAAAAACTGTTTTTT. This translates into CASSVRQGALQRGEKLFF.

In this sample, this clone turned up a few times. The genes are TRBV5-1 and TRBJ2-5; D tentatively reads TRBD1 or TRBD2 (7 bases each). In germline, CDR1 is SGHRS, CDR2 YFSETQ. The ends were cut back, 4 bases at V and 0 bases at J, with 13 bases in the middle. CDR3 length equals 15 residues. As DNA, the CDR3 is TGCGCCAGCAGCCCCCAGGGGGGGAACCAAGAGACCCAGTACTTC. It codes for CASSPQGGNQETQYF.

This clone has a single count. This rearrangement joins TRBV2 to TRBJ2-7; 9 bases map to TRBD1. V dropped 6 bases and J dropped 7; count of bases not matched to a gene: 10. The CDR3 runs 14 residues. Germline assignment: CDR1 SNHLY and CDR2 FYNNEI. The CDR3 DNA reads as TGTGCCAGCAGGAGCGACAGGGGGGGTAGGGAGCAGTACTTC. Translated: CASRSDRGGREQYF.

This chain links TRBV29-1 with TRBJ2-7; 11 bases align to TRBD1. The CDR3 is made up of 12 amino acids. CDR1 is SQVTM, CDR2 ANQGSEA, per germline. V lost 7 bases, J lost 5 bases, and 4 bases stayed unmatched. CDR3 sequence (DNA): TGCAGCGGGGGACAGGGGGTACACGAGCAGTACTTC. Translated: CSGGQGVHEQYF.

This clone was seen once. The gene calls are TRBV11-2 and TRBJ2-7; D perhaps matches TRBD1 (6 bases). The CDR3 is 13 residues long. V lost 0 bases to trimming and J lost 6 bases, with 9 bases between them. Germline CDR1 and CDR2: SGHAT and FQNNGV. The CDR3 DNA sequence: TGTGCCAGCAGCTTAGACAGGGGCAGCGAGCAGTACTTC. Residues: CASSLDRGSEQYF.

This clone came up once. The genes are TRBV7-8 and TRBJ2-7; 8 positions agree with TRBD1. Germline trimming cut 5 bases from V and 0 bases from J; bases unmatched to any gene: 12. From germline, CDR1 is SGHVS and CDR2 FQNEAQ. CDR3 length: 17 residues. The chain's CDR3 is CASSPRPGQDDSYEQYF. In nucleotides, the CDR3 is TGTGCCAGCAGCCCCCGACCGGGACAGGACGACTCCTACGAGCAGTACTTC.

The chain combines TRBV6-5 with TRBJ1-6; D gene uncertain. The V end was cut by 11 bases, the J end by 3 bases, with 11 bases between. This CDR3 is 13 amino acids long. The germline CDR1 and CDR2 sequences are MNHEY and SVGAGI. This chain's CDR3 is CACRRDYNSPLHF. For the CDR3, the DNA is TGTGCCTGCCGAAGAGACTATAATTCACCCCTCCACTTT.

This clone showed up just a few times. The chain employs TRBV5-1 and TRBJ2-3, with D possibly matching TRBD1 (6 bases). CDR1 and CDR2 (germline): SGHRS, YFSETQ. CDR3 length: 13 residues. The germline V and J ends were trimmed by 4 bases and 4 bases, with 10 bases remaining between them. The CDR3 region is CASSGEGADTQYF. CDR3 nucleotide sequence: TGCGCCAGCAGCGGTGAGGGGGCAGATACGCAGTATTTT.

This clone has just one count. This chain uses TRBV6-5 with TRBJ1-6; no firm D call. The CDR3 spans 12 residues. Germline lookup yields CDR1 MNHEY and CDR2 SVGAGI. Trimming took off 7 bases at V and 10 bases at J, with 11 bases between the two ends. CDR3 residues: CASNIMDSPLHF. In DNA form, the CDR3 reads TGTGCCAGCAACATAATGGACTCACCCCTCCACTTT.

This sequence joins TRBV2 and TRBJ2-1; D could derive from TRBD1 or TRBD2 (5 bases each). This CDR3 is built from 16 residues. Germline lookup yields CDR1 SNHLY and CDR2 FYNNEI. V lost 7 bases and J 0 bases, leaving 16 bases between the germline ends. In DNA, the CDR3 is TGTGCCAGCACTAGACAGAGGGCAGGCTCCTACAATGAGCAGTTCTTC. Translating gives CASTRQRAGSYNEQFF.

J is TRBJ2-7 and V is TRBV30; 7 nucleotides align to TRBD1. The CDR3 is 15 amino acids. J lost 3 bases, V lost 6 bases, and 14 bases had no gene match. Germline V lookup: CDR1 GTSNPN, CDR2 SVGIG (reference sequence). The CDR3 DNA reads TGTGCCTGTATACAGGGGAATTGGCCCCACTACGAGCAGTACTTC. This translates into CACIQGNWPHYEQYF.

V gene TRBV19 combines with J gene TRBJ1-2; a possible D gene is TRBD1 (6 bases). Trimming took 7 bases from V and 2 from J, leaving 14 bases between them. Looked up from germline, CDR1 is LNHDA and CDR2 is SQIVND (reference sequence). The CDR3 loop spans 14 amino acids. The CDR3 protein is CASTPGQGNYGYTF. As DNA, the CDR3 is TGTGCCAGTACTCCGGGGCAGGGGAACTATGGCTACACCTTC. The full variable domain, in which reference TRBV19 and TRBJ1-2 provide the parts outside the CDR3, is DGGITQSPKYLFRKEGQNVTLSCEQNLNHDAMYWYRQDPGQGLRLIYYSQIVNDFQKGDIAEGYSVSREKKESFPLTVTSAQKNPTAFYLCASTPGQGNYGYTFGSGTRLTVV.

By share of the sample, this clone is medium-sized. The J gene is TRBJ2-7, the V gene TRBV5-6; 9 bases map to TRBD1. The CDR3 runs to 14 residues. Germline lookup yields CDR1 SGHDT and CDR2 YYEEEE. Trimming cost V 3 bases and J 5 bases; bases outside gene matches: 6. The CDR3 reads CASSSTGGLDEQYF. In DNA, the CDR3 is TGTGCCAGCAGCTCTACAGGGGGCCTCGACGAGCAGTACTTC.

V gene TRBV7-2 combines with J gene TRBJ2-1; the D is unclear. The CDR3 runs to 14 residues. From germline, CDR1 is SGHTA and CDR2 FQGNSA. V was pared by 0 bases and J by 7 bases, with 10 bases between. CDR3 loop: CASSLAVNGNEQFF. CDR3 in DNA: TGTGCCAGCAGCTTAGCGGTTAACGGTAATGAGCAGTTCTTC.

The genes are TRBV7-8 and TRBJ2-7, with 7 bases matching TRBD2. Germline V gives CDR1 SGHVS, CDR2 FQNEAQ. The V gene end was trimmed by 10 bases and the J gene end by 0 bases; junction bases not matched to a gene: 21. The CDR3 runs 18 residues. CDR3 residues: CATVFDSRASGISYEQYF. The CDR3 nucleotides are TGTGCCACCGTATTTGACAGCCGGGCTAGCGGAATCTCCTACGAGCAGTACTTC.

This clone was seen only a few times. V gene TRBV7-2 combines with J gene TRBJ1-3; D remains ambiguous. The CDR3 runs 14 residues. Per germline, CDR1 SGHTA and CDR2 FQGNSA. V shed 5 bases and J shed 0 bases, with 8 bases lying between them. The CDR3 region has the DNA TGTGCCAGCAGCCCTAGGCCCTCTGGAAACACCATATATTTT. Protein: CASSPRPSGNTIYF.

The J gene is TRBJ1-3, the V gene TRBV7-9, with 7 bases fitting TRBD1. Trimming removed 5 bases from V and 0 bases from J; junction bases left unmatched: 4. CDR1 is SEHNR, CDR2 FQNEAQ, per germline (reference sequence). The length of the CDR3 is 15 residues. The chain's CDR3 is CASSRTGDSGNTIYF. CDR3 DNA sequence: TGTGCCAGCAGCCGAACAGGGGACTCTGGAAACACCATATATTTT.

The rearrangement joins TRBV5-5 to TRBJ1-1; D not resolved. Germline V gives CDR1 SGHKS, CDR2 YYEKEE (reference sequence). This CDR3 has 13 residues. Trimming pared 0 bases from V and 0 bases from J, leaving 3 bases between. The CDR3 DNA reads TGTGCCAGCAGCTTGGGTTTGAACACTGAAGCTTTCTTT. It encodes CASSLGLNTEAFF.

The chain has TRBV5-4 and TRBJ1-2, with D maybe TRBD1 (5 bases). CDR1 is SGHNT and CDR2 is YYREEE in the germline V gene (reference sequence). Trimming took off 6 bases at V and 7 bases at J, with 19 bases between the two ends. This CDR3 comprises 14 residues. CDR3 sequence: CASTPQGFLGGYTF. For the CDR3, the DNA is TGTGCCAGCACCCCCCAGGGATTTTTAGGTGGCTACACCTTC.

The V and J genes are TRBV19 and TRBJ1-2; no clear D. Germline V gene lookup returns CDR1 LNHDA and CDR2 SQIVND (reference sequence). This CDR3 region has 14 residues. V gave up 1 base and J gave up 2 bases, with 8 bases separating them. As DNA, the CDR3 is TGTGCCAGTAGTATAGCGGACGTGAACTATGGCTACACCTTC. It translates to CASSIADVNYGYTF. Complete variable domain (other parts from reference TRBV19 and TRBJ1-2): DGGITQSPKYLFRKEGQNVTLSCEQNLNHDAMYWYRQDPGQGLRLIYYSQIVNDFQKGDIAEGYSVSREKKESFPLTVTSAQKNPTAFYLCASSIADVNYGYTFGSGTRLTVV.